A single sample is the source of the 25 T cell receptor beta chains below, sequenced in a study of T cell repertoires in cytomegalovirus infection. A single record per CDR3 protein comes from TCRdb applying MiXCR to the reads. The sample includes just over 150,000 distinct CDR3 sequences, roughly a quarter of them seen just once. Input material: PBMCs. These receptors came from a human donor in good health (CMV status not recorded). Some clones in this sample may be carry-over from other donors' samples.

The table lists this clonotype with a few counts. The chain couples TRBV28 to TRBJ2-3; 8 bases are shared with TRBD1. J gave up 6 bases and V 4 bases, and 15 bases lay outside the gene matches. The CDR3 runs 17 residues. Germline V CDR1 and CDR2: MDHEN, SYDVKM. The CDR3 here is CASSSGDRRGVRDTQYF. The CDR3 coding sequence is TGTGCCAGCAGTTCCGGGGACAGGCGGGGTGTACGGGATACGCAGTATTTT.

About this clonotype itself: Given a much more abundant clone one base away, this may be a read error. This rearrangement joins TRBV7-3 to TRBJ2-1; no definite D call. The V gene's germline CDR1 is SGHTA and CDR2 FQGTGA. Trimming took 0 bases from V and 6 from J, leaving 6 bases between them. This CDR3 has 13 amino acids. CDR3 DNA: TGTGCCAGCAGCTTAACTAGTCCCAATGAGCAGTTCTTC. It translates to CASSLTSPNEQFF.

This clonotype has more than one count but fewer than ten. The chain has TRBV19 and TRBJ2-7; 9 bases fit TRBD2. The CDR3 sequence is 16 residues long. The germline CDR1 and CDR2 sequences are LNHDA and SQIVND (reference sequence). Trimming removed 2 bases from V and 2 bases from J; junction bases left unmatched: 7. CDR3: CASSINRASGTYEQYF. The CDR3 nucleotides read TGTGCCAGTAGTATAAATCGGGCTAGCGGGACCTACGAGCAGTACTTC.

This clonotype showed up just a few times. This chain uses TRBV7-3 with TRBJ2-3, with D unclear. The CDR3 length is 13 residues. Deletions cut 3 bases from V and 5 bases from J, with 9 bases between. The germline CDR1 and CDR2 sequences are SGHTA and FQGTGA. CDR3 DNA: TGTGCCAGCAGCTTTGGTGGCGGAGATACGCAGTATTTT. It translates to CASSFGGGDTQYF.

CDR3 coding DNA: TGTGCCAGCAGTTACGGAGCCACGGAGGGCTACACCTTC. Translating gives CASSYGATEGYTF. The rearrangement links TRBV6-5 to TRBJ1-2; D is uncertain. Germline V CDR1 and CDR2: MNHEY, SVGAGI. Trimming took 2 bases from V and 8 from J, leaving 12 bases between them. The length of the CDR3 is 13 residues.

The CDR3 nucleotides read TGCAGCGTAACGATAGCTTCAGAGACCCAGTACTTC. As protein: CSVTIASETQYF. The chain carries TRBV29-1 and TRBJ2-5; D gene unclear. V was shortened by 6 bases and J by 4 bases, with 12 bases between the two germline ends. The CDR3 spans 12 residues. Germline CDR1 reads SQVTM; CDR2 reads ANQGSEA.

This clonotype has ten or more counts. The V call is TRBV7-2, the J call TRBJ1-6, with D unclear. Trimming shortened V by 6 bases and J by 5 bases, and 8 bases separated the two germline ends. Germline V CDR1 and CDR2: SGHTA, FQGNSA. The CDR3 sequence is 13 residues long. The CDR3: CASRQKNNSPLHF. The CDR3 DNA sequence: TGTGCCAGCAGACAGAAAAATAATTCACCCCTCCACTTT.

This clonotype has at least ten counts. V usage is TRBV24-1 and J usage is TRBJ2-2, with 8 nucleotides matching TRBD1. The CDR3 has 16 amino acids. Germline values: CDR1 KGHDR, CDR2 SFDVKD. J gave up 1 base and V 6 bases, and 6 bases lay outside the gene matches. CDR3 DNA sequence: TGTGCCACCAGTCTTGCGACAGGGGTGAACACCGGGGAGCTGTTTTTT. Protein sequence: CATSLATGVNTGELFF.

This clonotype was counted only a few times. The chain recombines TRBV28 with TRBJ2-5, with no clear D. This CDR3 is 16 amino acids long. Trimming left V 5 bases short and J 2 bases short, with 18 bases between. In germline, CDR1 is MDHEN, CDR2 SYDVKM. The CDR3 bases are TGTGCCAGCAGTCCCCCGGTAGGGCGGTGGCAAGAGACCCAGTACTTC. Translated: CASSPPVGRWQETQYF. The variable domain in full, completed from reference TRBV28 and TRBJ2-5, reads DVKVTQSSRYLVKRTGEKVFLECVQDMDHENMFWYRQDPGLGLRLIYFSYDVKMKEKGDIPEGYSVSREKKERFSLILESASTNQTSMYLCASSPPVGRWQETQYFGPGTRLLVL.

The chain uses TRBV20-1 and TRBJ2-1, with 7 bases identical to TRBD2. After removal of 6 bases from V and 5 bases from J, the junction contained 13 bases not matched to a gene. The CDR3 has 15 residues. Germline lookup yields CDR1 DFQATT and CDR2 SNEGSKA (reference sequence). This chain's CDR3 is CSAPSELAPHNEQFF. CDR3 in DNA: TGCAGTGCCCCTTCAGAACTAGCGCCTCACAATGAGCAGTTCTTC.

This clonotype was detected ten times or more. V and J are TRBV10-3 and TRBJ2-3; D is undetermined. This CDR3 is built from 12 residues. Germline V gives CDR1 ENHRY, CDR2 SYGVKD. Trimming took off 0 bases at V and 9 bases at J, with 7 bases between the two ends. CDR3 sequence reads: CAISESIRTQYF. The CDR3 DNA reads as TGTGCCATCAGTGAGTCCATTCGAACGCAGTATTTT.

This clonotype came up a few times. V gene TRBV20-1 combines with J gene TRBJ2-5; D gene unclear. There are 15 residues in the CDR3. Germline lookup yields CDR1 DFQATT and CDR2 SNEGSKA (reference sequence). V lost 1 base to trimming and J lost 0 bases, with 12 bases between them. DNA of the CDR3: TGCAGTGCTAGAGGGGTAGCTCAGTACCAAGAGACCCAGTACTTC. Residues: CSARGVAQYQETQYF.

The V call is TRBV20-1, the J call TRBJ2-3; D gene ambiguous. The germline V gene has CDR1 DFQATT and CDR2 SNEGSKA (reference sequence). With 4 bases removed from V and 6 bases from J, the gap between germline ends came to 20 bases. This CDR3 is 15 amino acids long. In nucleotides, the CDR3 is TGCAGTGCTATCCCACCTGGGCTAGTCGGGGATACGCAGTATTTT. Its protein is CSAIPPGLVGDTQYF.

This sequence joins TRBV29-1 and TRBJ1-1; 10 bases match TRBD1. V was pared by 6 bases and J by 5 bases, with 18 bases of the junction left unmatched. The CDR3 covers 17 residues. CDR1 is SQVTM, CDR2 ANQGSEA, per germline. DNA for the CDR3: TGCAGCGTCGTCGCGGGACAGGGGCGACTTTTGGTAACTGAAGCTTTCTTT. Amino acid sequence: CSVVAGQGRLLVTEAFF.

The V and J genes are TRBV10-3 and TRBJ1-2, with D hard to call. The V end lost 0 bases, the J end lost 2 bases, and 16 bases lay between the germline ends. This CDR3 spans 17 amino acids. Germline V lookup: CDR1 ENHRY, CDR2 SYGVKD. DNA for the CDR3: TGTGCCATCAGTGAGTCGATCTCAAATGTCCCAAACTATGGCTACACCTTC. This translates into CAISESISNVPNYGYTF.

In nucleotides, the CDR3 is TGTGCCAGCAGTTATGCGTCGGTGCAGGAACCCTACACCTTC. Translation gives CASSYASVQEPYTF. This sequence joins TRBV6-2 or TRBV6-3 and TRBJ1-2; D is uncertain. Trimming stripped 3 bases from V and 10 bases from J, with 18 bases between. Per the germline V gene, CDR1 is MNHEY and CDR2 is SVGEGT. The CDR3 length is 14 residues.

This clonotype appeared many times. The chain couples TRBV7-2 to TRBJ1-5; unclear D gene. Germline CDR1 reads SGHTA; CDR2 reads FQGNSA. The V end lost 0 bases, the J end lost 4 bases, and 7 bases lay between the germline ends. This CDR3 comprises 14 residues. The CDR3 nucleotides are TGTGCCAGCAGCTTAGCCTCGGGAAATCAGCCCCAGCATTTT. Protein sequence: CASSLASGNQPQHF.

This clonotype was seen more than once but under ten times. The chain carries TRBV7-9 and TRBJ2-7, with 10 bases matching TRBD1. V was clipped by 5 bases and J by 5 bases; unmatched bases: 12. CDR3 length equals 16 residues. Per the germline V gene, CDR1 is SEHNR and CDR2 is FQNEAQ (reference sequence). This CDR3 is CASSRPGQGTLHEQYF. The CDR3 DNA is TGTGCCAGCAGCCGACCGGGACAGGGGACCCTCCACGAGCAGTACTTC.

V and J are TRBV6-5 and TRBJ2-1; 9 bases match TRBD2. Germline V gene data show CDR1 as MNHEY and CDR2 as SVGAGI. The V and J ends lost 10 bases and 6 bases, in that order; junction bases with no gene match: 13. This CDR3 contains 15 residues. The CDR3 DNA reads TGTGCCACCTTTTCGGTTGCGGGAGGGCCCAATGAGCAGTTCTTC. Translation: CATFSVAGGPNEQFF.

This clonotype was found many times. V and J are TRBV7-8 and TRBJ2-2, with D unclear. V shed 1 base and J shed 8 bases, with 2 bases lying between them. The CDR3 totals 11 residues. Germline V gives CDR1 SGHVS, CDR2 FQNEAQ. The DNA of the CDR3 is TGTGCCAGCAGCTTAGTTGGGGAGCTGTTTTTT. Translated, it gives CASSLVGELFF.

This clonotype has ten or more counts. The chain couples TRBV6-2 or TRBV6-3 to TRBJ2-7; 11 bases align to TRBD2. V trimming: 5 bases; J trimming: 6 bases; junction bases outside the gene matches: 9. This CDR3 has 15 residues. The germline V gene has CDR1 MNHEY and CDR2 SVGEGT. The CDR3 DNA follows: TGTGCCAGCAGTACCACTAGCGGGAGTCGTGGCGAGCAGTACTTC. It encodes CASSTTSGSRGEQYF.

This clonotype was seen only a few times. This chain connects TRBV28 to TRBJ2-5; 13 nucleotides line up with TRBD2. Trimming took 6 bases from V and 5 from J; bases not matched to a gene: 9. Per germline, CDR1 MDHEN and CDR2 SYDVKM. The CDR3 is 16 amino acids. CDR3 DNA: TGTGCCAGCAGCCCACTAGCGGGAGGGCCCAGGGAGACCCAGTACTTC. As protein: CASSPLAGGPRETQYF.

Ten or more counts support this clonotype. The chain couples TRBV7-2 to TRBJ2-2, with 11 bases fitting TRBD2. Germline V gives CDR1 SGHTA, CDR2 FQGNSA. The V and J ends lost 1 base and 5 bases, in that order; junction bases with no gene match: 3. CDR3 length: 16 amino acids. CDR3 coding DNA: TGTGCCAGCAGCTTAGTCGCTAGCGGGGGGACCGGGGAGCTGTTTTTT. It translates to CASSLVASGGTGELFF. Together with reference TRBV7-2 and TRBJ2-2, the CDR3 gives the full variable domain: GAGVSQSPSNKVTEKGKDVELRCDPISGHTALYWYRQSLGQGLEFLIYFQGNSAPDKSGLPSDRFSAERTGGSVSTLTIQRTQQEDSAVYLCASSLVASGGTGELFFGEGSRLTVL.

DNA for the CDR3: TGTGCCAGCGCGGGGAGAACCTACGAGCAGTACTTC. This encodes CASAGRTYEQYF. The chain combines TRBV14 with TRBJ2-7, with D possibly matching TRBD2 (6 bases). Looked up from germline, CDR1 is SGHDN and CDR2 is FVKESK. Trimming took off 8 bases at V and 2 bases at J, with 10 bases between the two ends. The CDR3 spans 12 residues.

The chain recombines TRBV5-4 with TRBJ2-6; 9 bases map to TRBD1. Germline V gene lookup returns CDR1 SGHNT and CDR2 YYREEE (reference sequence). V lost 4 bases to trimming and J lost 0 bases; unmatched junction nucleotides: 5. There are 17 residues in the CDR3. The CDR3 DNA follows: TGTGCCAGCAGCCGCCGGGACAGGGACTCTGGGGCCAACGTCCTGACTTTC. Protein: CASSRRDRDSGANVLTF.